The rows below give T cell receptor beta chains drawn from one sample of a study of blood T cell repertoires in COVID-19. Produced via immunoSEQ multiplex PCR; TCRdb's table is partial and in-frame only. The sample lists about 110,000 clones, approximately 80% seen once, with 6.2% in the top ten. The source material was peripheral blood. Receptors originate from a man older than 75 with COVID-19, enrolled during active disease. Both conserved end residues are part of each CDR3. D genes are given only for firm matches. Size values are once, few and many counts, or a class for expanded clones, and some rows have none.

D	V	size	J	DNA	CDR3
NA	TRBV5-6	NA	TRBJ2-7	TGTGCCAGCAGCCCGGAGTTCAGGGAAGGCGAGCAGTACTTC	CASSPEFREGEQYF
TRBD1	TRBV7-6	NA	TRBJ2-2	TGTGCCAGCAGTGACGGACAGGGGGCGTACGGGGAGCTGTTTTTT	CASSDGQGAYGELFF
NA	TRBV29-1	NA	TRBJ1-1	TGCAGCGTTCAGAACACTGAAGCTTTCTTT	CSVQNTEAFF
TRBD2	TRBV3-1/TRBV3-2	NA	TRBJ2-2	TGTGCCAGCAGCCAAGAGGGCGGGAGGGCCTCCGGGGAGCTGTTTTTT	CASSQEGGRASGELFF
TRBD2	TRBV20-1	NA	TRBJ2-7	TGCAGTGCTGGTGACAGCGGGGCTAGCTCCTACGAGCAGTACTTC	CSAGDSGASSYEQYF
NA	TRBV11-2	NA	TRBJ2-1	TGTGCCAGCAGCTTAGAACTCCCCAATGAGCAGTTCTTC	CASSLELPNEQFF
NA	TRBV27	once	TRBJ2-2	TGTGCCAGCAGTCCATTAACAGGGCCGGGCACCGGGGAGCTGTTTTTT	CASSPLTGPGTGELFF
NA	TRBV5-1	NA	TRBJ2-5	TGCGCCAGCAGCGAAGGGACTCCACAAGAGACCCAGTACTTC	CASSEGTPQETQYF
NA	TRBV6-5	many	TRBJ1-1	TGTGCCAGCAGCCTCACAGAGAACACTGAAGCTTTCTTT	CASSLTENTEAFF
TRBD1	TRBV20-1	once	TRBJ1-6	TGCAGTGCTAGTCTCGGAGGACAGGGCTACAATTCACCCCTCCACTTT	CSASLGGQGYNSPLHF
NA	TRBV30	few	TRBJ1-6	TGTGCCTGGAGTCTCAGTGGGGGCTATTCACCCCTCCACTTT	CAWSLSGGYSPLHF
NA	TRBV29-1	NA	TRBJ2-5	TGCAGCGGACGGCGGCGAGACGACGAGACCCAGTACTTC	CSGRRRDDETQYF
NA	TRBV28	NA	TRBJ2-4	TGTGCCAGCAGTTTGGCCTGGGAGAGCATTCAGTACTTC	CASSLAWESIQYF
TRBD1	TRBV30	NA	TRBJ2-4	TGTGCCTGGAGTATTACAGGGGGGGCCAAAAACATTCAGTACTTC	CAWSITGGAKNIQYF
NA	TRBV7-8	NA	TRBJ2-7	TGTGCCAGCAGCTTAGGACAGTCCTCCTACGAGCAGTACTTC	CASSLGQSSYEQYF
TRBD1	TRBV5-6	NA	TRBJ1-2	TGTGCCAGCAGCCCCGGGACAGGGTATAATGGCTACACCTTC	CASSPGTGYNGYTF
NA	TRBV29-1	NA	TRBJ1-1	TGCAGCGTTGTGAGGCAGCCTAACACTGAAGCTTTCTTT	CSVVRQPNTEAFF
TRBD1	TRBV19	few	TRBJ2-4	TGTGCCAGTTCACAGGGGGCCAAAAACATTCAGTACTTC	CASSQGAKNIQYF
NA	TRBV2	NA	TRBJ2-2	TGTGCCAGCAAGTTGGGGCTGGAGGGTTGGACCGGGGAGCTGTTTTTT	CASKLGLEGWTGELFF
TRBD1	TRBV3-1/TRBV3-2	few	TRBJ1-1	TGTGCCAGCAGCCATGACAGGGAAGCGGGTTTTAGTGAAGCTTTCTTT	CASSHDREAGFSEAFF
TRBD1	TRBV6-4	NA	TRBJ1-6	TGTGCCAGCAGCGAACAGGGGGGCTATAATTCACCCCTCCACTTT	CASSEQGGYNSPLHF
NA	TRBV5-1	NA	TRBJ2-3	TGCGCCAGCAGCTTGGTGGCCCCCTCCACAGATACGCAGTATTTT	CASSLVAPSTDTQYF
NA	TRBV7-9	NA	TRBJ2-3	TGTGCCAGCAGCCCCCGGGGTTCCCTCACAGATACGCAGTATTTT	CASSPRGSLTDTQYF
TRBD1	TRBV29-1	NA	TRBJ2-3	TGCAGCGTTGACAGGGGGATGACAGATACGCAGTATTTT	CSVDRGMTDTQYF
NA	TRBV4-3	few	TRBJ2-6	TGCGCCAGCAGCCAGAACTACGTAGTGGCTGGGGCCAACGTCCTGACTTTC	CASSQNYVVAGANVLTF
TRBD2	TRBV28	NA	TRBJ2-1	TGTGCCAGCAGTTTACTTGCGGGAGGGCCATGGCCGCAGTTCTTC	CASSLLAGGPWPQFF
TRBD2	TRBV27	NA	TRBJ2-1	TGTGCCAGCACCGCAACTAGCGGGAGTATCAATGAGCAGTTCTTC	CASTATSGSINEQFF
NA	TRBV9	NA	TRBJ2-1	TGTGCCAGCAGCGTAGTAGGGGGAGGGGCGGGGAATGAGCAGTTCTTC	CASSVVGGGAGNEQFF
NA	TRBV7-8	NA	TRBJ1-3	TGTGCCAGCAGCTTAGTCGGACAGTCTGCAAACACCATATATTTT	CASSLVGQSANTIYF
NA	TRBV19	NA	TRBJ1-2	TGTGCCAGTAGTATTGTCACAGGGTCTAACTATGGCTACACCTTC	CASSIVTGSNYGYTF
TRBD1	TRBV18	once	TRBJ2-7	TGTGCCAGCTCACCAAGGGACAGGGGTGACGAGCAGTACTTC	CASSPRDRGDEQYF
NA	TRBV5-4	many	TRBJ2-1	TGTGCCAGCAGCTTGGATCAACTAGGCATTATCAATGAGCAGTTCTTC	CASSLDQLGIINEQFF
NA	TRBV6-6	once	TRBJ1-6	TGTGACTTGCCCCCGGGACATAGATATAATTCACCCCTCCACTTT	CDLPPGHRYNSPLHF
TRBD2	TRBV5-1	NA	TRBJ2-5	TGCGCCAGCAGCGGGGGGGACGGGGCTACCCAGTACTTC	CASSGGDGATQYF
TRBD1	TRBV20-1	once	TRBJ2-7	TGCAGTGCGGGACAGGAGTACGAGCAGTACTTC	CSAGQEYEQYF
TRBD1	TRBV6-5	NA	TRBJ1-1	TGTGCCAGCACCCACAGGGGGAACACTGAAGCTTTCTTT	CASTHRGNTEAFF
TRBD2	TRBV13	NA	TRBJ2-7	TGTGCCAGCAGCTTAGGGGTAGCGGGAGATTCCGAGCAGTACTTC	CASSLGVAGDSEQYF